The rows below give T cell receptor beta chains drawn from one sample of a study of OX40 agonist ivuxolimab in advanced cancers. The method was immunoSEQ multiplex PCR; TCRdb's version includes in-frame clones alone and lacks a portion of them. The sample includes more than 60,000 clones, 84% of them seen just once. The sample was CD4+ or CD8+ T cells sorted from blood, taken in a trial of the OX40 agonist ivuxolimab. All receptors come from an adult with an advanced solid tumor such as melanoma, head and neck, liver or kidney cancer. Each CDR3 is given with its conserved first and last residue. A D gene is named only where the DNA matches it firmly. Clone sizes are given selectively: once, few, many, or a class where the clone is expanded.

>TRBD2|TRBV4-3|.|TRBJ2-5
TGCGCCAGCAGCCAAGATGTGGGACTAGCGGGGGGTCAAGAGACCCAGTACTTC
CASSQDVGLAGGQETQYF
>.|TRBV10-3|few|TRBJ2-3
TGTGCCATCAGTGAGTCGATATTTAGCGGCGCGGGGGATACGCAGTATTTT
CAISESIFSGAGDTQYF
>.|TRBV15|.|TRBJ1-4
TGTGCCACCAGCAGAGAATGGGGACCCAATGAAGGGCTGTTTTTT
CATSREWGPNEGLFF
>TRBD1|TRBV5-1|.|TRBJ2-7
TGCGCCAGCAGCTGGGCTCCCGGGACAGGGTCCTACGAGCAGTACTTC
CASSWAPGTGSYEQYF
>TRBD1|TRBV6-5|.|TRBJ2-1
TGTGCCAGCAGTCGACAGGGGGCCTACAATGAGCAGTTCTTC
CASSRQGAYNEQFF
>TRBD1|TRBV6-5|.|TRBJ1-6
TGTGCCAGCAGTTACGGACAGGGGCTAAATTCACCCCTCCACTTT
CASSYGQGLNSPLHF
>.|TRBV6-5|.|TRBJ1-2
TGTGCCAGCGGCGGACGTGGACCCTATGGCTACACCTTC
CASGGRGPYGYTF
>TRBD1|TRBV29-1|.|TRBJ1-6
TGCAGCGCCAAGGAGGGACAGGCTAATTCACCCCTCCACTTT
CSAKEGQANSPLHF
>TRBD1|TRBV9|.|TRBJ1-6
TGTGCCAGCAGCGTAGAGGGGACAGGACTCATCTCGGGCAATTCACCCCTCCACTTT
CASSVEGTGLISGNSPLHF
>.|TRBV14|.|TRBJ1-2
TGTGCCAGCAGCCAAGCTCAGCTCTATGGCTACACCTTC
CASSQAQLYGYTF
>.|TRBV7-2|.|TRBJ2-1
TGTGCCAGCAGCTTAGATCCGAATCGACGCGAGCAGTTCTTC
CASSLDPNRREQFF
>.|TRBV19|.|TRBJ2-3
TGTGCCAGTAGTATTTCGGGCGGTAGGCCGCAGTATTTT
CASSISGGRPQYF
>TRBD1|TRBV4-3|.|TRBJ2-7
TGCGCCAGCAGCCTAGAGACAGGGGGCTACGAGCAGTACTTC
CASSLETGGYEQYF
>.|TRBV6-5|.|TRBJ2-2
TGTGCCAGCAGTCGACAGGACTTCACCGGGGAGCTGTTTTTT
CASSRQDFTGELFF
>.|TRBV5-4|.|TRBJ1-2
TGTGCCAGCAGCCTCGGAGGCAGGGGTCCCGGGGATGGCTACACCTTC
CASSLGGRGPGDGYTF
>.|TRBV5-1|.|TRBJ1-2
TGCGCCAGCAGCTCAGAGCCAGGGGCTAACTATGGCTACACCTTC
CASSSEPGANYGYTF
>TRBD1|TRBV15|.|TRBJ1-4
TGTGCCACCCGGGACAGGGGGGTTAATGAAAAACTGTTTTTT
CATRDRGVNEKLFF
>.|TRBV14|.|TRBJ1-2
TGTGCCAGCAGCCAAGTAGTCGGTAACTATGGCTACACCTTC
CASSQVVGNYGYTF
>TRBD1|TRBV6-6|few|TRBJ1-1
TGTGCCAGCAGTTCGGGACAGGGGGCAAAAGCTTTCTTT
CASSSGQGAKAFF